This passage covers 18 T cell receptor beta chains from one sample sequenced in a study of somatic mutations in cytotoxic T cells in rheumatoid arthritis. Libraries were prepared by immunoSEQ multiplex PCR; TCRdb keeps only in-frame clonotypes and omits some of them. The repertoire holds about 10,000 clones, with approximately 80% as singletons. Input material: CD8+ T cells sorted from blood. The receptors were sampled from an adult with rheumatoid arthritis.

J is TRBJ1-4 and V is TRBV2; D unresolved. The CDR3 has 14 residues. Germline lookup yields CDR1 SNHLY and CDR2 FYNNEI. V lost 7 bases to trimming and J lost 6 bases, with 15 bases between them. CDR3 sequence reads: CASNLDAGDEKLFF. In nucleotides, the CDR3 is TGTGCCAGCAATTTGGACGCTGGGGATGAAAAACTGTTTTTT.

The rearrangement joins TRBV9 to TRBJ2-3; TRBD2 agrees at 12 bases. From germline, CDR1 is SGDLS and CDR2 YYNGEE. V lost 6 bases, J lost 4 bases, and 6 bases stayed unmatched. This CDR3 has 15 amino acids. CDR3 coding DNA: TGTGCCAGCAAAACCTCTAGCGGGGGGGCAGATACGCAGTATTTT. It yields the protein CASKTSSGGADTQYF.

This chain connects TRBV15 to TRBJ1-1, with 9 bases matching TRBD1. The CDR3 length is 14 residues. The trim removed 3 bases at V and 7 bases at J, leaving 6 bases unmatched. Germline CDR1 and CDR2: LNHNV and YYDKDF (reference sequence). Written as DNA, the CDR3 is TGTGCCACCAGCAGCGGGACAGGGCGTGTTGAAGCTTTCTTT. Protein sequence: CATSSGTGRVEAFF.

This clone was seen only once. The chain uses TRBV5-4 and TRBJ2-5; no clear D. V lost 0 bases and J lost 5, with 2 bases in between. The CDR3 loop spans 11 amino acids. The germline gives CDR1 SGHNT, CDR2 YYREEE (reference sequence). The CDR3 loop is CASSLAETQYF. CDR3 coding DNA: TGTGCCAGCAGCTTGGCCGAGACCCAGTACTTC.

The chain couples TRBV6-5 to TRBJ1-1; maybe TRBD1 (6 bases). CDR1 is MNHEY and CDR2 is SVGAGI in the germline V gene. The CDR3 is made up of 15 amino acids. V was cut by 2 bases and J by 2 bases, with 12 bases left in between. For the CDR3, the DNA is TGTGCCAGCAGTTACGGGTGGGGGGGCAACACTGAAGCTTTCTTT. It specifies CASSYGWGGNTEAFF.

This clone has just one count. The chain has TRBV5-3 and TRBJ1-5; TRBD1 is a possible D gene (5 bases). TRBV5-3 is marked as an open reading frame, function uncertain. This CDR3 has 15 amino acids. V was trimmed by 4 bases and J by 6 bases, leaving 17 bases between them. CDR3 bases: TGTGCCAGAAGCCCTCCAGGGTGCTTTTGTCAGCCCCAGCATTTT. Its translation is CARSPPGCFCQPQHF.

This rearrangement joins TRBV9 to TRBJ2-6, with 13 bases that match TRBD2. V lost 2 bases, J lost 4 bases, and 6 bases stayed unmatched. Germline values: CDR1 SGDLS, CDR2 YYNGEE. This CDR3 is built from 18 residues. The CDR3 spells CASSVTSGGAAGANVLTF. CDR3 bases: TGTGCCAGCAGCGTTACTAGCGGGGGGGCGGCAGGGGCCAACGTCCTGACTTTC.

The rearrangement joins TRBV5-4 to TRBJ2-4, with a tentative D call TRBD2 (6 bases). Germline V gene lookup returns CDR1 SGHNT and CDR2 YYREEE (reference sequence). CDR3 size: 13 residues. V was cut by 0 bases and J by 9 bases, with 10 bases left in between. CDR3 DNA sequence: TGTGCCAGCAGCTTGGAGGGAGGTAGCATTCAGTACTTC. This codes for CASSLEGGSIQYF.

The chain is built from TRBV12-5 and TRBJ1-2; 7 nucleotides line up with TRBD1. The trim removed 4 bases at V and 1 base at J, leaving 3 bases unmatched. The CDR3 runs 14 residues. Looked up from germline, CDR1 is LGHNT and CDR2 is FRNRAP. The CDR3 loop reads CASGWTGDNYGYTF. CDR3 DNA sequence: TGTGCTAGTGGTTGGACAGGAGATAACTATGGCTACACCTTC.

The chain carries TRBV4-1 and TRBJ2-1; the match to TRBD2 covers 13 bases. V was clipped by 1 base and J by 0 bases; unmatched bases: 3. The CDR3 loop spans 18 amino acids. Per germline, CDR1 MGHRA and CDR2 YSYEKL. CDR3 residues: CASSQGTSGRLSYNEQFF. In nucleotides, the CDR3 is TGCGCCAGCAGCCAAGGGACTAGCGGGAGACTCTCCTACAATGAGCAGTTCTTC.

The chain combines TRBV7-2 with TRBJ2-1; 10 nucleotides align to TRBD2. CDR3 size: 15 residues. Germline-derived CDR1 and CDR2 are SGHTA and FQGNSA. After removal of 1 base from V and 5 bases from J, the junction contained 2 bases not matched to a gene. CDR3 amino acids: CASSLGTSGHNEQFF. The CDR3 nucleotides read TGTGCCAGCAGCTTAGGGACTAGCGGCCACAATGAGCAGTTCTTC.

The CDR3 spells CSVVDWGDTQYF. CDR3 coding DNA: TGCAGCGTTGTTGATTGGGGAGATACGCAGTATTTT. The V gene is TRBV29-1, the J gene TRBJ2-3; D unclear. This CDR3 is built from 12 residues. Germline V gene data show CDR1 as SQVTM and CDR2 as ANQGSEA. The germline V and J ends were trimmed by 4 bases and 5 bases, with 10 bases remaining between them.

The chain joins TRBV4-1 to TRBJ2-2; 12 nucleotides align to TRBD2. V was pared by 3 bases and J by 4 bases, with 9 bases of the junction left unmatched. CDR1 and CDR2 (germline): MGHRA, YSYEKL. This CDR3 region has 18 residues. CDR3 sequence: CASSQILAGGPGTGELFF. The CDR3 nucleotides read TGCGCCAGCAGCCAGATCCTAGCGGGGGGGCCGGGCACCGGGGAGCTGTTTTTT.

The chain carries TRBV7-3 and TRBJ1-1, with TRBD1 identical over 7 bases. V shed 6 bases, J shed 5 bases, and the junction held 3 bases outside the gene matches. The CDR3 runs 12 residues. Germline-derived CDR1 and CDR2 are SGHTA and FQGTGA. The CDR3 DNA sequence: TGTGCCAGCAGTATACAGGGGACTGAAGCTTTCTTT. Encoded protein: CASSIQGTEAFF.

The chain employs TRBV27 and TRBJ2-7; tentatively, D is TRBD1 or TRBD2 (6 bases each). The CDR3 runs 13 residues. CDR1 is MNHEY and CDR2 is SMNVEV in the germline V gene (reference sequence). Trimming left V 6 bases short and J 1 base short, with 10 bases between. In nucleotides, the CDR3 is TGTGCCAGCAGGGGGGGCCGGTCCTACGAGCAGTACTTC. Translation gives CASRGGRSYEQYF.

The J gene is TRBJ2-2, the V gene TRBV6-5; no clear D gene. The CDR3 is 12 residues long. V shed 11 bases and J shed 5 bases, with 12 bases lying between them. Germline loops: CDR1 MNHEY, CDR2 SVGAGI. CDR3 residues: CAASPVTGELFF. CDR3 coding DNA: TGTGCCGCCTCCCCAGTGACCGGGGAGCTGTTTTTT.

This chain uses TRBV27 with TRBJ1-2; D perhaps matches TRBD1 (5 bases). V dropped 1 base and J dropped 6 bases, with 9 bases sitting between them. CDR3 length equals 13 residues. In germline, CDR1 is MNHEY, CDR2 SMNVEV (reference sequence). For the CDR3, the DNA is TGTGCCAGCAGTTTATTCTCGGGGCATGGCTACACCTTC. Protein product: CASSLFSGHGYTF.

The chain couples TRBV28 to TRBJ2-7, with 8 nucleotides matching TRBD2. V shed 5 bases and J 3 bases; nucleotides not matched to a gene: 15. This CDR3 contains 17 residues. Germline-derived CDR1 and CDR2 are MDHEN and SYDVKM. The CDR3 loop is CASSPRGVAGYLYEQYF. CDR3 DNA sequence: TGTGCCAGCAGTCCCCGGGGGGTAGCGGGGTACCTCTACGAGCAGTACTTC.